Described below is a single TCR beta chain sequence and its context. Its antigen is undetermined. This specimen belongs to a study of T cells in Graves' hyperthyroidism and ophthalmopathy. Study-level findings and limits: Ophthalmopathy was identified by the model a median about 6 months ahead of onset.

Amplification yielded TCR beta CDR3 regions, with RNA transcripts as the source. HTBI primers were employed in a first-round RT-PCR of the TCR CDR3. TCRdb passed the multiplex PCR reads through MiXCR, listing each CDR3 protein once. The table has approximately 400,000 distinct CDR3 sequences, about 25% seen once. The CDR3 has 17 amino acids. Germline V gives CDR1 DFQATT, CDR2 SNEGSKA (reference sequence). The V segment lost 0 bases and the J segment 4 bases; nucleotides outside the gene matches: 14. The sequence came from a man aged 45 to 65 with Graves' hyperthyroidism. The sequenced sample consisted of blood. V is TRBV20-1 and J is TRBJ1-2, with TRBD1 matching 7 bases. The CDR3 nucleotides are TGCAGTGCTAGAGAGGAGACAGGGAAAAACCTTATCTATGGCTACACCTTC. It specifies CSAREETGKNLIYGYTF.